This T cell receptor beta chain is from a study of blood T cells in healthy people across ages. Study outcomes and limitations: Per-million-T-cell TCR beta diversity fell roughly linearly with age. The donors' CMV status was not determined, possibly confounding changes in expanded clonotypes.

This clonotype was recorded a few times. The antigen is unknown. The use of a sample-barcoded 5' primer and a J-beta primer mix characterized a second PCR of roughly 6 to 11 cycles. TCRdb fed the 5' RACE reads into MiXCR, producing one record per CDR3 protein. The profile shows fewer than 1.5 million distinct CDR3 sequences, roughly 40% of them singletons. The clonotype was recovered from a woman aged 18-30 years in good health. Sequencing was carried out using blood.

The CDR3 sequence: CASSQLAGGYQETQYF. The CDR3 DNA sequence: TGTGCCAGCAGCCAACTAGCGGGAGGGTACCAAGAGACCCAGTACTTC. The chain carries TRBV7-2 and TRBJ2-5; 13 nucleotides align to TRBD2. V trimming: 5 bases; J trimming: 0 bases; junction bases outside the gene matches: 3. Germline V gene sequence: CDR1 SGHTA, CDR2 FQGNSA. This CDR3 is built from 16 residues.